This T cell receptor beta chain was profiled in a study of spatial heterogeneity in lung cancer. This clonotype came up many times. The time point here: sample taken at primary tumor resection. The donor population consisted of approximately 70 patients with untreated, early-stage non-small cell lung cancer. Tumor, nontumor lung or frozen PBMC supplied whole RNA that was sequenced unsorted. V lost 2 bases, J lost 2 bases, and 14 bases lay in between. CDR3 length: 16 residues. Germline CDR1 is SGHDT and CDR2 is YYEEEE. Each CDR3 protein gets one entry after TCRdb re-called the 5' RACE reads with MiXCR. The profile shows some 10,000 distinct CDR3 sequences, roughly 6.4% of them singletons.

The input for sequencing was normal lung tissue next to the tumor, taken at surgery. This chain uses TRBV5-6 with TRBJ2-4; a possible D gene is TRBD1 (6 bases). The sequence was collected from a male donor with early-stage non-small cell lung cancer. The CDR3: CASSFNPGTTKNIQYF. CDR3 sequence (DNA): TGTGCCAGCAGCTTCAACCCCGGGACAACCAAAAACATTCAGTACTTC.